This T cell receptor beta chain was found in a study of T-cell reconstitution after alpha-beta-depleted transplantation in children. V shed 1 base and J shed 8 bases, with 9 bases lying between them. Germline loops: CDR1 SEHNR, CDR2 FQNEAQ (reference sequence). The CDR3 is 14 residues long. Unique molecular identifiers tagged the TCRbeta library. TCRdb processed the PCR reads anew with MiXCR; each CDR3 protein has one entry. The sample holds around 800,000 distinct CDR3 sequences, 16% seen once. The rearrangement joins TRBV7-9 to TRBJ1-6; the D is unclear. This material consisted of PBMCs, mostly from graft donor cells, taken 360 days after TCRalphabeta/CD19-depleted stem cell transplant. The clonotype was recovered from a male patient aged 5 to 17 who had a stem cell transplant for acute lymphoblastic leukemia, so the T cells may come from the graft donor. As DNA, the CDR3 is TGTGCCAGCAGCTTAGAGGCCAGGCATTCACCCCTCCACTTT. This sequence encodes CASSLEARHSPLHF.